The present entry profiles one T cell receptor beta chain with its context. Its antigen is unidentified. The source of the sample is a study of OX40 agonist ivuxolimab in advanced cancers. About the study: Ivuxolimab, an antibody that agonizes OX40 (CD134), was administered to the patients. Study-level results: Partial responders treated at 0.1-3.0 mg/kg exhibited clonal expansion among the lowest measured. Averaging showed that CD8+ T cells had more expanded clones than CD4+ did.

Measured with immunoSEQ multiplex PCR; TCRdb has only the in-frame clones, and not every one. The sample lists approximately 130,000 clones, about nine tenths occurring once. Trimming removed 5 bases from V and 5 bases from J; junction bases left unmatched: 3. The CDR3 contains 13 residues. Per germline, CDR1 SQVTM and CDR2 ANQGSEA. The TCR was taken from an adult with an advanced solid tumor such as melanoma, head and neck, liver or kidney cancer. The starting material was CD4+ or CD8+ T cells sorted from blood, obtained in a trial of the OX40 agonist ivuxolimab. V gene TRBV29-1 combines with J gene TRBJ2-3; 11 nucleotides agree with TRBD2. In DNA, the CDR3 is TGCAGCGTTTTTAGCGGGAGGGGAGATACGCAGTATTTT. Its translation: CSVFSGRGDTQYF.